The 26 T cell receptor beta chains below all came from one sample that was sequenced in a study of human T cells and chemical hapten exposure. TCRdb used MiXCR to reprocess the RACE reads, holding one entry per CDR3 protein. The data contain about 45,000 distinct CDR3 sequences, roughly 4.5% of them seen just once; the ten biggest clones take up less than 6%. Regarding time point: healthy volunteer bleed at 2 weeks. Total RNA was extracted from unfractionated whole blood. Specimen: whole blood. Receptors originate from a human donor in good health. Some clones in this sample may be carry-over from other donors' samples.

This clonotype has ten or more counts. The CDR3 DNA is TGCAGCGTCTCCGACCAGTACGAGCAGTACTTC. It translates to CSVSDQYEQYF. The gene calls are TRBV29-1 and TRBJ2-7; no reliable D call. V shed 6 bases and J shed 4 bases, with 10 bases lying between them. The length of the CDR3 is 11 residues. Germline V lookup: CDR1 SQVTM, CDR2 ANQGSEA.

This clonotype was found many times. V gene TRBV28 combines with J gene TRBJ2-1, with D tentatively TRBD1 or TRBD2 (6 bases each). CDR1 and CDR2 from the germline V gene are MDHEN and SYDVKM. This CDR3 has 14 residues. V was shortened by 9 bases and J by 7 bases, with 19 bases between the two germline ends. CDR3 in amino acids: CASLPRGERNEQFF. In nucleotides, the CDR3 is TGTGCCAGTTTACCTAGGGGGGAGCGGAATGAGCAGTTCTTC.

This clonotype was recorded at least ten times. V and J are TRBV6-5 and TRBJ1-2, with D possibly TRBD1 on 5 matching bases. The germline V and J ends were trimmed by 0 bases and 4 bases, with 12 bases remaining between them. CDR3 length: 15 residues. In germline, CDR1 is MNHEY, CDR2 SVGAGI. The CDR3 loop reads CASSYSPGTIYGYTF. In DNA form, the CDR3 reads TGTGCCAGCAGTTACTCCCCTGGGACGATCTATGGCTACACCTTC.

The chain joins TRBV2 to TRBJ2-5; 8 bases line up with TRBD2. The germline CDR1 and CDR2 sequences are SNHLY and FYNNEI. CDR3 length: 16 amino acids. The trim removed 2 bases at V and 4 bases at J, leaving 9 bases unmatched. The CDR3 DNA reads TGTGCCAGCAGTGAACCTGGTAGCGGGGCCCCAGAGACCCAGTACTTC. Translation gives CASSEPGSGAPETQYF.

This clonotype was observed a handful of times. The rearrangement joins TRBV7-2 to TRBJ1-1; 8 bases line up with TRBD1. With 0 bases clipped from V and 11 bases from J, the junction kept 5 bases outside the gene matches. Germline V gene sequence: CDR1 SGHTA, CDR2 FQGNSA. CDR3 length equals 13 residues. The CDR3 DNA reads as TGTGCCAGCAGCTTAGCCAGGGGGCGCGAGGCTTTCTTT. Translated: CASSLARGREAFF.

This clonotype was observed a handful of times. V gene TRBV3-1 combines with J gene TRBJ2-2, with TRBD2 matching 9 bases. Trimming removed 1 base from V and 5 bases from J; junction bases left unmatched: 2. The CDR3 sequence is 15 residues long. In germline, CDR1 is LGHDT, CDR2 YNNKEL (reference sequence). CDR3 in amino acids: CASSQAGLATGELFF. The CDR3, as DNA: TGTGCCAGCAGCCAAGCGGGACTAGCTACCGGGGAGCTGTTTTTT.

This clonotype was counted ten times or more. The chain recombines TRBV4-1 with TRBJ1-4; D unclear. V was trimmed by 1 base and J by 8 bases, leaving 8 bases between them. Germline loops: CDR1 MGHRA, CDR2 YSYEKL. The CDR3 totals 13 residues. CDR3 sequence: CASSQGLREKLFF. Written as DNA, the CDR3 is TGCGCCAGCAGCCAAGGCCTCCGAGAAAAACTGTTTTTT.

This clonotype was observed at least ten times. V usage is TRBV27 and J usage is TRBJ2-3; TRBD2 is a possible D gene (6 bases). Germline CDR1 and CDR2: MNHEY and SMNVEV (reference sequence). The CDR3 is 14 amino acids. Trimming took off 5 bases at V and 3 bases at J, with 12 bases between the two ends. The CDR3 DNA reads TGTGCCAGCAGTAGACTAGTTGGTACAGATACGCAGTATTTT. Amino acid sequence: CASSRLVGTDTQYF.

The sample holds many counts of this clonotype. CDR3 sequence: CASSPPGLRNTEAFF. CDR3 coding DNA: TGTGCCAGCTCACCACCGGGCCTTAGGAACACTGAAGCTTTCTTT. This chain connects TRBV18 to TRBJ1-1, with no clear D. Trimming stripped 0 bases from V and 1 base from J, with 9 bases between. The CDR3 consists of 15 residues. The germline CDR1 and CDR2 sequences are KGHSH and LQKENI.

This clonotype qualifies as medium-sized. The rearrangement uses TRBV20-1 and TRBJ1-1; perhaps TRBD1 as D (6 bases). The CDR3 has 15 residues. The V end was cut by 0 bases, the J end by 2 bases, with 13 bases between. CDR1 is DFQATT and CDR2 is SNEGSKA in the germline V gene (reference sequence). The CDR3 coding sequence is TGCAGTGCTAGAGATACCGGGGGGGCCAACACTGAAGCTTTCTTT. This codes for CSARDTGGANTEAFF.

This clonotype was detected many times. J is TRBJ2-1 and V is TRBV5-1; 11 bases map to TRBD2. The CDR3 has 15 amino acids. Germline lookup yields CDR1 SGHRS and CDR2 YFSETQ. Trimming removed 0 bases from V and 7 bases from J; junction bases left unmatched: 3. This chain's CDR3 is CASSLGASGGNEQFF. The CDR3 DNA is TGCGCCAGCAGCTTGGGGGCTAGCGGGGGGAATGAGCAGTTCTTC.

The chain has TRBV5-1 and TRBJ1-1, with D unclear. V was pared by 4 bases and J by 1 base, with 29 bases between. The CDR3 runs 20 residues. Per germline, CDR1 SGHRS and CDR2 YFSETQ. The CDR3, as DNA: TGCGCCAGCAGCGCGGCCCCACATTACATCACAGTCTGGTGGAACACTGAAGCTTTCTTT. Translation: CASSAAPHYITVWWNTEAFF.

This clonotype was counted many times. The chain links TRBV9 to TRBJ2-5; TRBD2 matches 8 bases. The V gene's germline CDR1 is SGDLS and CDR2 YYNGEE. Germline trimming cut 0 bases from V and 2 bases from J; bases unmatched to any gene: 15. The CDR3 consists of 19 residues. The CDR3, as DNA: TGTGCCAGCAGCGTAGGGATGGAGGGGGGACTAGAGAAACAAGAGACCCAGTACTTC. This gives the protein CASSVGMEGGLEKQETQYF.

This clonotype was found a few times. For the CDR3, the DNA is TGTGCCTGGATACAGGGAGAGTACGAGCAGTACTTC. This gives the protein CAWIQGEYEQYF. The chain carries TRBV30 and TRBJ2-7, with D maybe TRBD1 (6 bases). Per germline, CDR1 GTSNPN and CDR2 SVGIG (reference sequence). Deletions cut 4 bases from V and 4 bases from J, with 11 bases between. This CDR3 spans 12 amino acids. Supplemented by reference TRBV30 and TRBJ2-7, the full variable domain reads SQTIHQWPATLVQPVGSPLSLECTVEGTSNPNLYWYRQAAGRGLQLLFYSVGIGQISSEVPQNLSASRPQDRQFILSSKKLLLSDSGFYLCAWIQGEYEQYFGPGTRLTVT.

This clonotype occurred a few times. The chain has TRBV28 and TRBJ2-7; 8 bases are shared with TRBD2. The ends lost 2 bases at V and 1 base at J; junction bases unmatched: 4. The CDR3 totals 15 residues. Germline-derived CDR1 and CDR2 are MDHEN and SYDVKM. CDR3 sequence reads: CASSLEPGGSYEQYF. CDR3 nucleotide sequence: TGTGCCAGCAGTTTAGAGCCGGGGGGGTCCTACGAGCAGTACTTC.

Details on this clonotype: At one end the junction does not follow the germline gene, possibly because of a read error. The chain has TRBV18 and TRBJ1-4; 8 positions agree with TRBD1. Germline assignment: CDR1 KGHSH and CDR2 LQKENI. This CDR3 is 13 amino acids long. CDR3 coding DNA: TGTACCAGCTCACCGGGACAGGTCGAAAAACTGTTTTTT. Its protein product is CTSSPGQVEKLFF.

This clonotype was counted ten times or more. The chain couples TRBV29-1 to TRBJ2-7; TRBD1 might be the D (6 bases). The length of the CDR3 is 12 residues. With 1 base removed from V and 3 bases from J, the gap between germline ends came to 7 bases. Per the germline V gene, CDR1 is SQVTM and CDR2 is ANQGSEA. The CDR3 sequence is CSVEAGDYEQYF. For the CDR3, the DNA is TGCAGCGTTGAAGCAGGGGACTACGAGCAGTACTTC.

This clonotype was observed a few times. The CDR3 region is CASSPPQVQETQYF. As DNA, the CDR3 is TGTGCCAGCAGTCCTCCGCAGGTCCAAGAGACCCAGTACTTC. The chain couples TRBV28 to TRBJ2-5; D not certain. The CDR3 spans 14 residues. CDR1 is MDHEN and CDR2 is SYDVKM in the germline V gene. Trimming took 5 bases from V and 1 from J, leaving 11 bases between them.

Ten or more counts support this clonotype. The gene calls are TRBV2 and TRBJ1-3; D gene ambiguous. The germline V gene encodes CDR1 SNHLY and CDR2 FYNNEI. Trimming stripped 6 bases from V and 0 bases from J, with 12 bases between. The CDR3 loop spans 15 amino acids. The CDR3 bases are TGTGCCAGCAGCACCCCGCCAGGCTCTGGAAACACCATATATTTT. The encoded protein is CASSTPPGSGNTIYF.

About this clonotype: A much larger clone lies a single base off, so this may be a read error. The V and J genes are TRBV5-1 and TRBJ2-5, with D tentatively TRBD2 (6 bases). This CDR3 contains 16 residues. Trimming removed 0 bases from V and 4 bases from J, with 16 bases in between. CDR1 and CDR2 (germline): SGHRS, YFSETQ. The CDR3 sequence: CASSLGPGSATETQYF. The DNA of the CDR3 is TGCGCCAGCAGCTTGGGACCCGGGAGTGCCACAGAGACCCAGTACTTC.

This clonotype was detected a few times. The chain couples TRBV28 to TRBJ2-7, with D tentatively TRBD2 (6 bases). Germline values: CDR1 MDHEN, CDR2 SYDVKM. This CDR3 contains 14 residues. Deletions cut 6 bases from V and 2 bases from J, with 14 bases between. CDR3 bases: TGTGCCAGCAGCCCAGGGACTGTTCCCTACGAGCAGTACTTC. It specifies CASSPGTVPYEQYF.

Comments on this clonotype: A read error may explain this, as a much larger clone is one base away. CDR3 loop: CATSTWREGTEAFF. As DNA, the CDR3 is TGTGCCACCAGCACGTGGAGGGAGGGCACTGAAGCTTTCTTT. The chain links TRBV15 to TRBJ1-1; D is undetermined. Germline V gene lookup returns CDR1 LNHNV and CDR2 YYDKDF (reference sequence). With 4 bases removed from V and 4 bases from J, the gap between germline ends came to 13 bases. The CDR3 is 14 residues long.

The V call is TRBV6-1, the J call TRBJ1-5; TRBD1 aligns across 7 bases. CDR3 size: 17 residues. The germline V gene encodes CDR1 MNHNS and CDR2 SASEGT. The V segment lost 3 bases and the J segment 0 bases; nucleotides outside the gene matches: 8. The CDR3 loop is CASSDWGQTISNQPQHF. The CDR3 nucleotides are TGTGCCAGCAGTGATTGGGGACAGACAATTAGCAATCAGCCCCAGCATTTT.

This clonotype was counted ten times or more. The genes are TRBV28 and TRBJ2-5; 7 bases align to TRBD2. Germline V gene sequence: CDR1 MDHEN, CDR2 SYDVKM. This CDR3 has 15 amino acids. V was pared by 7 bases and J by 5 bases, with 13 bases of the junction left unmatched. The CDR3 DNA is TGTGCCAGCAACACACGTTCTTCGGGAGGTGAGACCCAGTACTTC. As protein: CASNTRSSGGETQYF.

This clonotype was picked up many times. The genes are TRBV28 and TRBJ1-4; 10 bases are a match to TRBD1. The germline V gene encodes CDR1 MDHEN and CDR2 SYDVKM. The CDR3 length is 15 residues. With 2 bases clipped from V and 5 bases from J, the junction kept 2 bases outside the gene matches. In nucleotides, the CDR3 is TGTGCCAGCAGTTTAGGGGGACAGGGGAATGAAAAACTGTTTTTT. Amino acids: CASSLGGQGNEKLFF.

This clonotype appeared a few times. This chain joins TRBV6-6 and TRBJ1-4, with TRBD1 matching over 8 bases. Germline CDR1 and CDR2: MNHNY and SVGAGI (reference sequence). The V and J ends lost 4 bases and 6 bases, in that order; junction bases with no gene match: 7. CDR3 length: 15 residues. CDR3 sequence: CASSSRQGRDEKLFF. CDR3 coding DNA: TGTGCCAGCAGTTCCCGACAGGGGAGGGATGAAAAACTGTTTTTT.